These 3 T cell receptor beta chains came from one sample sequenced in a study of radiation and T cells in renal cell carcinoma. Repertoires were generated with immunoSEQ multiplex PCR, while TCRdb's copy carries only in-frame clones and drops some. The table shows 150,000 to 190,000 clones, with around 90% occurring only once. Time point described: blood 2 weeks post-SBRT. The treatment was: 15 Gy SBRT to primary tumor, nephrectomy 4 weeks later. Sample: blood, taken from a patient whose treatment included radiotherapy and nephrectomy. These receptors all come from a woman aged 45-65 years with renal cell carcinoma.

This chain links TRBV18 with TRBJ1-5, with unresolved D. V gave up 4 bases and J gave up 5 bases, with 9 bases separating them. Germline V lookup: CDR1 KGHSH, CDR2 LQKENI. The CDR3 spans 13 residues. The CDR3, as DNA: TGTGCCAGCTCACTCGACGGTGATCAGCCCCAGCATTTT. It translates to CASSLDGDQPQHF.

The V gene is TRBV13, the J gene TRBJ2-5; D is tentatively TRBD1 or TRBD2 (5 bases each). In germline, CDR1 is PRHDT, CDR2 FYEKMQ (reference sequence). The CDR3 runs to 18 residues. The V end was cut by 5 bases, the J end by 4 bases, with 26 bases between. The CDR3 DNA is TGTGCCAGCAGCCGCTGGGACGTCCGGGACCCTCTAAGAGAGACCCAGTACTTC. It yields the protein CASSRWDVRDPLRETQYF.

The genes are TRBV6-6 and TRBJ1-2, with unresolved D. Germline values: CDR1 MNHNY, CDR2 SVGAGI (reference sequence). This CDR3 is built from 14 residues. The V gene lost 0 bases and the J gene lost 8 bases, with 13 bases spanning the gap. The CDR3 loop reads CASSYSSAKGGYTF. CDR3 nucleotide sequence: TGTGCCAGCAGTTACTCGTCGGCAAAAGGGGGCTACACCTTC.